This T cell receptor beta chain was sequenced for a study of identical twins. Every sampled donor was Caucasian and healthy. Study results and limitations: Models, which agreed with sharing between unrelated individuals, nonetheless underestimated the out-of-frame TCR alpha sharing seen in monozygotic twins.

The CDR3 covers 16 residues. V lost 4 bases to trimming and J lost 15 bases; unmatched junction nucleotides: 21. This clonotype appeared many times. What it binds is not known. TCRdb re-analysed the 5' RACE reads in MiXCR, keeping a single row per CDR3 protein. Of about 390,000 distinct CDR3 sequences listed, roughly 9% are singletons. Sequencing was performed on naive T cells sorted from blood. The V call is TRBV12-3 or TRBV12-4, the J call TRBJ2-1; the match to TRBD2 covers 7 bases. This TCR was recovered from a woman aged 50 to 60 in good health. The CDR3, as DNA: TGTGCCAGCAGTTCCCAAGCGGGATTGGTGCCCTGGAAGGGGTTCTTC. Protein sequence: CASSSQAGLVPWKGFF.